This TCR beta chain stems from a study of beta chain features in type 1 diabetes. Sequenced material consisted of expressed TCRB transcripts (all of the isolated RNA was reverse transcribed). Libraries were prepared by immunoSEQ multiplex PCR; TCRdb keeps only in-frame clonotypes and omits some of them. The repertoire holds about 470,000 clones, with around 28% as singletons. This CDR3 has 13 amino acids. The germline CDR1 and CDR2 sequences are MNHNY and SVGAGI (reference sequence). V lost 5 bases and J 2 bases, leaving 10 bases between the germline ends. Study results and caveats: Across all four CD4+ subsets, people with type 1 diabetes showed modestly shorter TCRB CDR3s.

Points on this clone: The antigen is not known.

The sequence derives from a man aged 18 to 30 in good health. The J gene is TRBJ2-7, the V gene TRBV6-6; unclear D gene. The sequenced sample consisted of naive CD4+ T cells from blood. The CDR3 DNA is TGTGCCAGCAGTGCCGGCGGTCCCTACGAGCAGTACTTC. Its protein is CASSAGGPYEQYF.